The 7 T cell receptor beta chains reported below all come from one sample, sequenced in a study of neurological immune-mediated disorders. Time point given: longitudinal time-point 2. TCRdb independently ran MiXCR on the 5' RACE reads; one entry per CDR3 protein. The sample shows 65,000 to 95,000 distinct CDR3 sequences, 5% to 6% of them seen only once. Sequenced input: PBMCs. These receptors all come from a woman aged 55-75 years with multiple sclerosis.

This clonotype was detected ten times or more. The V gene is TRBV20-1, the J gene TRBJ1-4; 7 positions match TRBD1. Per the germline V gene, CDR1 is DFQATT and CDR2 is SNEGSKA (reference sequence). The V segment lost 0 bases and the J segment 0 bases; nucleotides outside the gene matches: 10. The CDR3 spans 18 residues. CDR3 protein: CSARDQGQEIATNEKLFF. The CDR3 nucleotides read TGCAGTGCTAGAGATCAAGGACAGGAGATTGCAACTAATGAAAAACTGTTTTTT.

The chain joins TRBV19 to TRBJ1-6, with D unresolved. Trimming took off 4 bases at V and 4 bases at J, with 11 bases between the two ends. The CDR3 length is 15 residues. The germline V gene has CDR1 LNHDA and CDR2 SQIVND (reference sequence). The CDR3 DNA reads TGTGCCAGTAGTAAGGACCGGCTATATAATTCACCCCTCCACTTT. This codes for CASSKDRLYNSPLHF.

There are many counts of this clonotype. The J gene is TRBJ1-1, the V gene TRBV15, with D unclear. CDR1 is LNHNV and CDR2 is YYDKDF in the germline V gene (reference sequence). The CDR3 contains 12 residues. V dropped 6 bases and J dropped 5 bases, with 10 bases sitting between them. CDR3 sequence reads: CATRAVGTEAFF. The CDR3 DNA sequence: TGTGCCACCAGAGCCGTAGGGACTGAAGCTTTCTTT.

This clonotype was found many times. The chain joins TRBV5-1 to TRBJ2-7; 7 nucleotides match TRBD1. The CDR3 totals 15 residues. In germline, CDR1 is SGHRS, CDR2 YFSETQ. Losses at the gene ends were 4 bases for V and 3 bases for J; bases not matched to a gene: 10. The CDR3 loop reads CASSINPTGVYEQYF. The CDR3 region has the DNA TGCGCCAGCAGCATCAACCCTACAGGGGTCTACGAGCAGTACTTC.

In its sample, this clonotype was seen many times. The V gene is TRBV9, the J gene TRBJ2-7; the D gene is possibly TRBD2 (5 bases). The CDR3 spans 13 residues. Germline-derived CDR1 and CDR2 are SGDLS and YYNGEE. V was cut by 5 bases and J by 10 bases, with 19 bases left in between. The CDR3 sequence is CASSLGLGDLQYF. DNA for the CDR3: TGTGCCAGCAGTCTCGGGTTGGGAGATTTACAGTACTTC.

This clonotype was recorded at least ten times. The CDR3 here is CASSLAGRHGYTF. Written as DNA, the CDR3 is TGTGCCAGCAGTTTAGCGGGGAGGCATGGCTACACCTTC. V gene TRBV12-3 or TRBV12-4 combines with J gene TRBJ1-2; D is unresolved. The CDR3 is made up of 13 amino acids. V lost 0 bases and J lost 6, with 8 bases in between.

This clonotype was seen at least ten times. The rearrangement links TRBV6-5 to TRBJ1-2; no definite D call. The V gene lost 5 bases and the J gene lost 4 bases, with 5 bases spanning the gap. From germline, CDR1 is MNHEY and CDR2 SVGAGI. The CDR3 spans 11 residues. The CDR3 here is CASSNIYGYTF. The CDR3 DNA sequence: TGTGCCAGCAGTAACATCTATGGCTACACCTTC.